Given below is one T cell receptor beta chain in context. Assignments of participants to cohorts depended upon their own reported clinical history. This sample is drawn from a study of blood T cell repertoires in COVID-19. Turning to the study itself: The samples span acute and convalescent COVID-19 from the United States, Italy and Spain.

The germline gives CDR1 WSHSY, CDR2 SAAADI. The CDR3 totals 14 residues. Trimming took 0 bases from V and 3 from J, leaving 9 bases between them. The method was immunoSEQ multiplex PCR; TCRdb's version includes in-frame clones alone and lacks a portion of them. The sample contains approximately 200,000 clones, roughly 84% of which appear only once. This sequence joins TRBV10-2 and TRBJ2-7, with D unclear. This clonotype was obtained from a man aged 25 to 40 in a cohort exposed to, infected with or recovered from COVID-19 (not recorded which). Input material: PBMCs or T cells enriched from blood (not recorded which). The CDR3 region is CASSESMSSYEQYF. In DNA, the CDR3 is TGCGCCAGCAGTGAGTCTATGAGTAGCTACGAGCAGTACTTC.